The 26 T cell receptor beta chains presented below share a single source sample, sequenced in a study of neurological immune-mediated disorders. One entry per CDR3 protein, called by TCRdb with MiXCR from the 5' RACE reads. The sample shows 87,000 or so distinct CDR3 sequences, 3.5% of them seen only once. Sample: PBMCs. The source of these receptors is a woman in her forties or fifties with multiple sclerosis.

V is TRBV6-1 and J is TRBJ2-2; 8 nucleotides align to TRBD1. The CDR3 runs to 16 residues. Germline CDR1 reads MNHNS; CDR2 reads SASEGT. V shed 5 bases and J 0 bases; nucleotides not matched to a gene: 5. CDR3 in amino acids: CASSLQGAPNTGELFF. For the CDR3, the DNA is TGTGCCAGCAGTCTTCAGGGGGCGCCGAACACCGGGGAGCTGTTTTTT.

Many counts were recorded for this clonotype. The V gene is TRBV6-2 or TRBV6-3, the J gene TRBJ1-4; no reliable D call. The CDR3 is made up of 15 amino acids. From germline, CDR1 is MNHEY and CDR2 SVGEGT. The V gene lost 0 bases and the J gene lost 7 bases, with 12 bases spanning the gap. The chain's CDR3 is CASSYSAVRSEKLFF. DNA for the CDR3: TGTGCCAGCAGTTACTCGGCGGTTCGGAGTGAAAAACTGTTTTTT.

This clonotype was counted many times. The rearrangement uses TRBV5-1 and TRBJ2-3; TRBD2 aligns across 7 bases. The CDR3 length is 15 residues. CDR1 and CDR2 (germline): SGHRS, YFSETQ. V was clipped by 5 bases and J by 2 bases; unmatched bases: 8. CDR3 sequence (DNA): TGCGCCAGCAGAAGGGCGGGGGTCGACACAGATACGCAGTATTTT. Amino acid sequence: CASRRAGVDTDTQYF.

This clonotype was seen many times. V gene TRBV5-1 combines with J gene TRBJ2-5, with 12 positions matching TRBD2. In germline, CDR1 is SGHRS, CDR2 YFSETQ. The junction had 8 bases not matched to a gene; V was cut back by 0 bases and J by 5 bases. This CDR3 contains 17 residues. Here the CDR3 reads CASSLAPSGGALETQYF. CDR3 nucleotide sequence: TGCGCCAGCAGCTTGGCCCCTAGCGGGGGGGCCCTGGAGACCCAGTACTTC.

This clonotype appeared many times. The CDR3 protein is CASSFWGETQYF. The CDR3 nucleotides are TGTGCCAGCAGCTTTTGGGGGGAGACCCAGTACTTC. The chain uses TRBV7-2 and TRBJ2-5; the D call may be TRBD1 or TRBD2 (5 bases each). The germline V and J ends were trimmed by 3 bases and 5 bases, with 7 bases remaining between them. Germline lookup yields CDR1 SGHTA and CDR2 FQGNSA. This CDR3 spans 12 amino acids.

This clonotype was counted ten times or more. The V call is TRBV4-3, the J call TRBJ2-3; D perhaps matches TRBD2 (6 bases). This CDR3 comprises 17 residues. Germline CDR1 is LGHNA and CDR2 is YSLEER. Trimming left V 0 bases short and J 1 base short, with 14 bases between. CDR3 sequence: CASSQDMGRRGTDTQYF. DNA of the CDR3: TGCGCCAGCAGCCAAGATATGGGGAGGCGGGGCACAGATACGCAGTATTTT.

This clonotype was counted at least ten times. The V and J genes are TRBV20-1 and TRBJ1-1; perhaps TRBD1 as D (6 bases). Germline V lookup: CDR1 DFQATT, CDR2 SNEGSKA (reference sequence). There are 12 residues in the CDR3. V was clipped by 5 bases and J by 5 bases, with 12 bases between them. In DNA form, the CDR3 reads TGCAGTGCTGGGGCCGACAGGACTGAAGCTTTCTTT. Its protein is CSAGADRTEAFF.

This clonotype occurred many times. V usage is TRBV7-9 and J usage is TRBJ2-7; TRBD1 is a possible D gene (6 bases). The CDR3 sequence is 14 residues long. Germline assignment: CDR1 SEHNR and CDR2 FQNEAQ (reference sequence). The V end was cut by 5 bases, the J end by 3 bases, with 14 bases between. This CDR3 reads CASSGVPQGYEQYF. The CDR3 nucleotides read TGTGCCAGCAGCGGAGTACCACAGGGCTACGAGCAGTACTTC.

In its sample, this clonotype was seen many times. CDR3 sequence: CASSPGLAGGGEQFF. The CDR3 region has the DNA TGTGCCAGCAGCCCGGGACTAGCGGGGGGAGGAGAGCAGTTCTTC. V usage is TRBV6-5 and J usage is TRBJ2-1; 15 positions agree with TRBD2. The CDR3 has 15 residues. Germline V gene data show CDR1 as MNHEY and CDR2 as SVGAGI. V lost 6 bases, J lost 10 bases, and 7 bases stayed unmatched.

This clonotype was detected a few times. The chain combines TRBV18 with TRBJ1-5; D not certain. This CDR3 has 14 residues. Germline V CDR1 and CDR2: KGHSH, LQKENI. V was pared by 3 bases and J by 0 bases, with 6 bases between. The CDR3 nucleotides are TGTGCCAGCTCACCCGCATTTAGCAATCAGCCCCAGCATTTT. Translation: CASSPAFSNQPQHF. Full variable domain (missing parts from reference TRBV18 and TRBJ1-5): NAGVMQNPRHLVRRRGQEARLRCSPMKGHSHVYWYRQLPEEGLKFMVYLQKENIIDESGMPKERFSAEFPKEGPSILRIQQVVRGDSAAYFCASSPAFSNQPQHFGDGTRLSIL.

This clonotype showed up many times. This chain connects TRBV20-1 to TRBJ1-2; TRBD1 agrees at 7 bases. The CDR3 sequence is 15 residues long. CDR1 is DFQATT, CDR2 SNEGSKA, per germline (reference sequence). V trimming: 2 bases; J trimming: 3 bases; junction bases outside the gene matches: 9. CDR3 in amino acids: CSARLPRGIDYGYTF. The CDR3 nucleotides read TGCAGTGCTAGATTGCCCAGGGGGATAGACTATGGCTACACCTTC.

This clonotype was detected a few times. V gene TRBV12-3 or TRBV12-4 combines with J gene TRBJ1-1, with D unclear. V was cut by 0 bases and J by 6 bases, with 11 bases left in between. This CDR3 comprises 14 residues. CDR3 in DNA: TGTGCCAGCAGTTTAGCGTTTGGGGAGGCTGAAGCTTTCTTT. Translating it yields CASSLAFGEAEAFF.

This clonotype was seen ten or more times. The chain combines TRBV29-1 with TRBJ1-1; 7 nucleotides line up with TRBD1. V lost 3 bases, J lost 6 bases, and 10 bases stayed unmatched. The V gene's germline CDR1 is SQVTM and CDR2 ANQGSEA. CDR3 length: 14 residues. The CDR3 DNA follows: TGCAGCGTTGATTTTGGTGGCAGGGGGTCTGAAGCTTTCTTT. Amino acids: CSVDFGGRGSEAFF.

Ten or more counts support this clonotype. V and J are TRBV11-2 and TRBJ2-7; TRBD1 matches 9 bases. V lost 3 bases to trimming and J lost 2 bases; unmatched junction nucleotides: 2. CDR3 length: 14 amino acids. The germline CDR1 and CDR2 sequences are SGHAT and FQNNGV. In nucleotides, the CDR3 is TGTGCCAGCAGCTTGGGGACAGGGACCTACGAGCAGTACTTC. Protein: CASSLGTGTYEQYF.

CDR3 bases: TGCGCCAGCAGCCAGGAACCGGGACAGGGGGGCTACGAGCAGTTCTTC. This gives the protein CASSQEPGQGGYEQFF. The V call is TRBV4-3, the J call TRBJ2-1; the match to TRBD1 covers 11 bases. Trimming removed 3 bases from V and 10 bases from J; junction bases left unmatched: 11. This CDR3 is 16 amino acids long. The germline V gene encodes CDR1 LGHNA and CDR2 YSLEER.

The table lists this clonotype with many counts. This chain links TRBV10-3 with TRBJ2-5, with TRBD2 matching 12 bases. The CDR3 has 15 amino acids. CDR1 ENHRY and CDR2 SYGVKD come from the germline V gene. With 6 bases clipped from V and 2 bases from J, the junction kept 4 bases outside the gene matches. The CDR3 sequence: CAIRMTSGGQETQYF. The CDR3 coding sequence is TGTGCCATCAGGATGACTAGCGGGGGTCAAGAGACCCAGTACTTC.

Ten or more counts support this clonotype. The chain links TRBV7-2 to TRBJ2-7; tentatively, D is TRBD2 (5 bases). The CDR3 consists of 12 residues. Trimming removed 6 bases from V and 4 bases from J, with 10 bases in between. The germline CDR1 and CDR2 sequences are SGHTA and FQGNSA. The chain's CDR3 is CASRSLEYEQYF. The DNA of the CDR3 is TGTGCCAGCAGATCACTAGAATACGAGCAGTACTTC.

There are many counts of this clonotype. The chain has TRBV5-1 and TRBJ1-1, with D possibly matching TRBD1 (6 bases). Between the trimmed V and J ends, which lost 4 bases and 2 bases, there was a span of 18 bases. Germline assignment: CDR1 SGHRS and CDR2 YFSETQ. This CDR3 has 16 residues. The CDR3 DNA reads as TGCGCCAGCAGCCTAAAATCTTTCAGGGGAAACACTGAAGCTTTCTTT. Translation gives CASSLKSFRGNTEAFF.

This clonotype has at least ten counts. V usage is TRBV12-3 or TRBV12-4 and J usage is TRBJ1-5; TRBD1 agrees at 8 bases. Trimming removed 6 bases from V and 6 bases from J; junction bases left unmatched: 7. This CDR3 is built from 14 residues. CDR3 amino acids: CASRDGQGRQPQHF. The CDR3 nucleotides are TGTGCCAGCAGAGATGGACAGGGTCGTCAGCCCCAGCATTTT.

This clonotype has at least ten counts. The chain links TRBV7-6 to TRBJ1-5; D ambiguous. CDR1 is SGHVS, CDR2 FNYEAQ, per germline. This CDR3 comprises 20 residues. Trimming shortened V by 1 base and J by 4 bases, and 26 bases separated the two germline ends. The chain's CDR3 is CASSLVIGRPGLWANQPQHF. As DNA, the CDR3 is TGTGCCAGCAGCTTAGTGATAGGCAGGCCCGGGCTTTGGGCAAATCAGCCCCAGCATTTT.

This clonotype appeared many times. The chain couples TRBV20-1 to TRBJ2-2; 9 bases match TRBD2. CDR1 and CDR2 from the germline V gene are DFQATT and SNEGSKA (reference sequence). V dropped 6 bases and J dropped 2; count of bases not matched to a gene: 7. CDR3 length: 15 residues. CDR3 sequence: CSAQTSGPNTGELFF. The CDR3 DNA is TGCAGTGCCCAAACTAGCGGGCCCAACACCGGGGAGCTGTTTTTT.

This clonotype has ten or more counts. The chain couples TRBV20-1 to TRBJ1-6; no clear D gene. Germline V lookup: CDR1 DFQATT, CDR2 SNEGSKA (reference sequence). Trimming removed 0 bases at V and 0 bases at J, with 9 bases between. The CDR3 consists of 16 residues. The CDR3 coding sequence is TGCAGTGCTAGAGATCCCAGGAGCTCCTATAATTCACCCCTCCACTTT. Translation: CSARDPRSSYNSPLHF.

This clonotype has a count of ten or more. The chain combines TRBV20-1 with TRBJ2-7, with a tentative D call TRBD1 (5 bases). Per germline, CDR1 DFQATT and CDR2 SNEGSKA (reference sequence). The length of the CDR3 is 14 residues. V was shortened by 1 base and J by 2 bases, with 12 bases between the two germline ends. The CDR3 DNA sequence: TGCAGTGCTAGAGTTTCACAGGCACCCTACGAGCAGTACTTC. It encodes CSARVSQAPYEQYF.

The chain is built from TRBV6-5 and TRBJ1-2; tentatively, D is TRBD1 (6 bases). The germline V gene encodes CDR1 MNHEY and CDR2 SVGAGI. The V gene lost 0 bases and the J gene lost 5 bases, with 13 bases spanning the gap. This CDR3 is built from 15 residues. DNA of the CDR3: TGTGCCAGCAGTTACTCTGCAGGGGTTGGGTATGGCTACACCTTC. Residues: CASSYSAGVGYGYTF.

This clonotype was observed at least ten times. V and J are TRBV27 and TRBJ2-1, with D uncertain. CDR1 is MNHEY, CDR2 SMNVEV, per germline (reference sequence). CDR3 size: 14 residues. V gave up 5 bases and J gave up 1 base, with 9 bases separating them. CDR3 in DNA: TGTGCCAGCAGTATGATGGATTCCTACAATGAGCAGTTCTTC. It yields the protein CASSMMDSYNEQFF.

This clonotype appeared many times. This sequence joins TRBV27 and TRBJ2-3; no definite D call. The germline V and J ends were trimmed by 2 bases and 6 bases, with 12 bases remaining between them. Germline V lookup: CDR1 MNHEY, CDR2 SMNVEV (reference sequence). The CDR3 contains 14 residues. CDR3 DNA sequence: TGTGCCAGCAGTTTAGATCGCAGGACGGATACGCAGTATTTT. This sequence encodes CASSLDRRTDTQYF.